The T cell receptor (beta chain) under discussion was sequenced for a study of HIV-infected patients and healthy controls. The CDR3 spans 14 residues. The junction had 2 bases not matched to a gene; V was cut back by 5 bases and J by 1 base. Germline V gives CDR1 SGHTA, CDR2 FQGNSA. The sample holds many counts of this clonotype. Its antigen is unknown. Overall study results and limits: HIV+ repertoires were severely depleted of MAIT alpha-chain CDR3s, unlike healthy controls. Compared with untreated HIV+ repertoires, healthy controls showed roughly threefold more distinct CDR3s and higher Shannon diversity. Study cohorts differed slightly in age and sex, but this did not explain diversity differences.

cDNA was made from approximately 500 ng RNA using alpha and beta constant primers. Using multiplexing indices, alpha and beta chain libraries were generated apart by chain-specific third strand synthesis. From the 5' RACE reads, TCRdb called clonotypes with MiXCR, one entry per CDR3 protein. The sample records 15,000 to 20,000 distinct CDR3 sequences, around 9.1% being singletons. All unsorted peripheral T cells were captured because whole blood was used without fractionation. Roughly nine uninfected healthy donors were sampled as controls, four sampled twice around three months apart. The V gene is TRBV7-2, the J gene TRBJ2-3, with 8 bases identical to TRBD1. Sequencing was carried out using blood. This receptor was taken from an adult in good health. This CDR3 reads CASSEDRGTDTQYF. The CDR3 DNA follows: TGTGCCAGCAGCGAGGACAGGGGCACAGATACGCAGTATTTT.